This T cell receptor (beta chain) was observed in a study of brain T cells in children with intractable seizures. The repertoire was sequenced with immunoSEQ multiplex PCR; TCRdb's copy has only in-frame clones and lacks some. The table records tens of thousands of clones, under 95% of them present only once. The CDR3 loop spans 15 amino acids. Germline V gives CDR1 LNHDA, CDR2 SQIVND (reference sequence). With V trimmed by 6 bases and J by 2 bases, 1 base remained unmatched. The V gene is TRBV19, the J gene TRBJ2-6; TRBD2 matches at 10 bases. This receptor was identified in a girl aged 2 to 10 with Rasmussen encephalitis and intractable seizures. The sequencing used peripheral blood, collected at surgery. The CDR3, as DNA: TGTGCCAGTAGGGGACTAGCGCCTGGGGCCAACGTCCTGACTTTC. It specifies CASRGLAPGANVLTF.